Listed below are T cell receptor beta chains from one sample, sequenced in a study of blood T cell repertoires in COVID-19. Sequencing was performed with immunoSEQ multiplex PCR; in TCRdb, only in-frame clones are kept and a portion is missing. The data contain about 45,000 clones, 87% of them singletons. Input material: peripheral blood. These TCRs come from a woman aged 80 or over with active COVID-19. CDR3s include the opening cysteine and the closing phenylalanine or tryptophan. The D gene is left open where the match is weak. Not every row has a clone size; where given, it reads once, few, many or a size class.

>NA|NA|TRBJ1-5|TRBV24-1
TGTGCCACCAGTGCGCCAGGGGAACAGCCCCAGCATTTT
CATSAPGEQPQHF
>NA|NA|TRBJ1-1|TRBV11-2
TGTGCCAGCAGCCCTAACAGGGTGAACACTGAAGCTTTCTTT
CASSPNRVNTEAFF
>NA|NA|TRBJ2-7|TRBV7-2
TGTGCCAGCAGCTACGGGAAATCCTACGAGCAGTACTTC
CASSYGKSYEQYF
>few|NA|TRBJ1-4|TRBV5-5
TGTGCCAGCAGCTTGTCGGGGGGTAATGAAAAACTGTTTTTT
CASSLSGGNEKLFF
>NA|NA|TRBJ2-5|TRBV11-2
TGTGCCAGCAGCTTAGGTTTGGCTAGCCGGGAGACCCAGTACTTC
CASSLGLASRETQYF
>once|NA|TRBJ1-2|TRBV7-2
TGTGCCAGCAGCCCGACAGAGAATGGCTACACCTTC
CASSPTENGYTF
>NA|NA|TRBJ1-2|TRBV6-5
TGTGCCAGCAGTTACTCCAGGGCCGTGGGTGGCTACACCTTC
CASSYSRAVGGYTF
>NA|NA|TRBJ1-6|TRBV2
TGTGCCAGCGCGCCTCCCAATTCACCCCTCCACTTT
CASAPPNSPLHF
>once|TRBD1|TRBJ1-2|TRBV2
TGTGCCAGCAGTAAACAGGGGGCGGACTATGGCTACACCTTC
CASSKQGADYGYTF
>NA|TRBD2|TRBJ2-2|TRBV20-1
TGCAGTGCTAGTCTGACTGGGACTAGTCGTACCGGGGAGCTGTTTTTT
CSASLTGTSRTGELFF
>NA|NA|TRBJ1-6|TRBV6-5
TGTGCCAGCAATCCGCTTGAGATAAATTCACCCCTCCACTTT
CASNPLEINSPLHF
>NA|NA|TRBJ2-5|TRBV21-1
TGTGCCAGCAGCAAAGAAATTTCCTCGACTGAGTCCCAAGAGACCCAGTACTTC
CASSKEISSTESQETQYF
>once|TRBD2|TRBJ2-3|TRBV15
TGTGCCACCAGCAGCTACCGGGGGGGGGCCTACACAGATACGCAGTATTTT
CATSSYRGGAYTDTQYF
>NA|TRBD1|TRBJ1-5|TRBV6-6
TGTGCCAGCAGTCCCGGACAGGGCCTATATAGCAATCAGCCCCAGCATTTT
CASSPGQGLYSNQPQHF
>once|NA|TRBJ2-2|TRBV10-3
TGTGCCATCAGCAAAGATCTAGCGTCGGGGGAGCTGTTTTTT
CAISKDLASGELFF
>NA|TRBD2|TRBJ2-5|TRBV7-2
TGTGCCAGCAGCCATATGGGACTAGCGGGGGGGGAGACCCAGTACTTC
CASSHMGLAGGETQYF
>NA|NA|TRBJ2-7|TRBV28
TGTGCCAGTTCATCCCCGGGGAGCTCCTACGAGCAGTACTTC
CASSSPGSSYEQYF
>NA|NA|TRBJ1-5|TRBV7-9
TGTGCCAGCAGCTTATGGAGAGGGCTCCAAAATCAGCCCCAGCATTTT
CASSLWRGLQNQPQHF
>once|NA|TRBJ1-5|TRBV29-1
TGCAGCGTTGCCGGTAGCAATCAGCCCCAGCATTTT
CSVAGSNQPQHF
>NA|NA|TRBJ1-2|TRBV2
TGTGCCAGCAGTGGGGACACAGACACCCACTACACCTTC
CASSGDTDTHYTF
>NA|TRBD1|TRBJ1-4|TRBV10-2
TGCGCCAGCCCAAGGACAGGTGGTAGATCGACTAATGAAAAACTGTTTTTT
CASPRTGGRSTNEKLFF
>NA|TRBD1|TRBJ1-3|TRBV29-1
TGCAGCGTTAAGCGACAGGGGTATGGAAACACCATATATTTT
CSVKRQGYGNTIYF
>NA|TRBD1|TRBJ2-7|TRBV10-3
TGTGCCATCAGTAAAAATTTGGGACAGGAGTCCTACGAGCAGTACTTC
CAISKNLGQESYEQYF
>NA|TRBD2|TRBJ2-1|TRBV7-2
TGTGCCAGCAGCTTAGGGGGGGGACGGGACAATGAGCAGTTCTTC
CASSLGGGRDNEQFF
>NA|TRBD2|TRBJ2-1|TRBV19
TGTGCCAGTAGTATGCGGCGGGGGGCCTACAATGAGCAGTTCTTC
CASSMRRGAYNEQFF
>NA|TRBD2|TRBJ2-7|TRBV5-1
TGCGCCAGCAGCGCTAGCGGGGGAAGCTCCTACGAGCAGTACTTC
CASSASGGSSYEQYF
>NA|TRBD1|TRBJ1-1|TRBV10-3
TGTGCCATCAGTGGGGTCCCCGGGACAGGGGATACTGAAGCTTTCTTT
CAISGVPGTGDTEAFF
>few|TRBD1|TRBJ1-5|TRBV3-1/TRBV3-2
TGTGCCAGCAGCCAATTTACCGGGACAGGGAATCAGCCCCAGCATTTT
CASSQFTGTGNQPQHF
>few|NA|TRBJ1-4|TRBV5-4
TGTGCCAGCAGCTTGGACGGGGACATTCACGGCGAAAAACTGTTTTTT
CASSLDGDIHGEKLFF
>NA|NA|TRBJ2-3|TRBV7-2
TGTGCCAGCAGCCCCCCAGGGCAGGTTAGGGCCACAGATACGCAGTATTTT
CASSPPGQVRATDTQYF
>NA|TRBD1|TRBJ2-2|TRBV9
TGTGCCAGCAGCGCGGGACAGGACACGAACACCGGGGAGCTGTTTTTT
CASSAGQDTNTGELFF
>NA|NA|TRBJ1-1|TRBV6-5
TGTGCCAGCAGTCGGACAGCCGACACTGAAGCTTTCTTT
CASSRTADTEAFF
>NA|NA|TRBJ2-3|TRBV5-1
TGCGCCAGCAGCTTGTCGGGGTGGTTCAACCTAGATACGCAGTATTTT
CASSLSGWFNLDTQYF
>NA|NA|TRBJ1-1|TRBV5-4
TGTGCCAGCAGTTCCGGGGGAATGAACACTGAAGCTTTCTTT
CASSSGGMNTEAFF
>NA|NA|TRBJ1-5|TRBV2
TGTGCCAGCAGTGAAGGGACAGAAAGGGGCAATCAGCCCCAGCATTTT
CASSEGTERGNQPQHF
>few|NA|TRBJ1-5|TRBV4-3
TGCGCCAGCAGCCAAGATATTGGCAATCAGCCCCAGCATTTT
CASSQDIGNQPQHF
>NA|TRBD2|TRBJ2-1|TRBV7-2
TGTGCCAGCAGCTCGAGCGGGGGGGCCTACTACAATGAGCAGTTCTTC
CASSSSGGAYYNEQFF